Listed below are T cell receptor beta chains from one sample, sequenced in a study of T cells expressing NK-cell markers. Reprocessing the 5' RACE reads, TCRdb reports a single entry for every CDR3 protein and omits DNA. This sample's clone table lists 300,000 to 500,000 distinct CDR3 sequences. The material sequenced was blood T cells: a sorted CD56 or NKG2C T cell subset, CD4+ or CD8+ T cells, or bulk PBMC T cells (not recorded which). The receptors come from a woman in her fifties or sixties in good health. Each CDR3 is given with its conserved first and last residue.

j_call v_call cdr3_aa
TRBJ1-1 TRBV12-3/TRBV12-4 CASGGQGNTEAFF
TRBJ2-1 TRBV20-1 CSARGLVDYNEQFF
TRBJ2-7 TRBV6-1 CASSKSYSYEQYF
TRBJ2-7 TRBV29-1 CSVEAGSPYEQYF
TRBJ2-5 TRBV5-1 CASSSQPQETQYF
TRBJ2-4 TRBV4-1 CASSPGLAGYKNIQYF
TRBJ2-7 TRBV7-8 CASSTGSHEQYF
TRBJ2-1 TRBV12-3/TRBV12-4 CASSTTGGEQFF
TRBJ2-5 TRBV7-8 CASSHGQGQTQYF
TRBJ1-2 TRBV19 CASSAADYGYTF
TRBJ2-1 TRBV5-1 CASSGGGRDNEQFF
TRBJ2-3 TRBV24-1 CATGGGGARADTQYF
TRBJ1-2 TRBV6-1 CASSEGAGIGYTF
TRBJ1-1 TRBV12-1 CASSPTLREGTEAFF
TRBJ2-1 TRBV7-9 CASTLTTSGYNEQFF
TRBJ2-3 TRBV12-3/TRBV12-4 CASSFLFLAGDTQYF
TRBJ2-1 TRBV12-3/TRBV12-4 CASSSIRQGVQRFNEQFF
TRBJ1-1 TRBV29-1 CSAGRQNTEAFF
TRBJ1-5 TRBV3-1 CASSQDTSEPQHF
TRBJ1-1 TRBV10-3 CAISRDSRNTEAFF
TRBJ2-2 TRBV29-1 CSVEFPGGGELFF
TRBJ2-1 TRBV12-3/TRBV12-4 CASSGLAGVEGRGQFF
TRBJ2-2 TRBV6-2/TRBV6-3 CASISGGITNTGELFF
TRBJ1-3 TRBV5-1 CASSLDSVGNTIYF
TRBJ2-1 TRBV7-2 CASSLFSGRQNEQFF
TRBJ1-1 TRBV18 CASSRIQGQNTEAFF
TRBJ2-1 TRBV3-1 CASSQDGASGFF